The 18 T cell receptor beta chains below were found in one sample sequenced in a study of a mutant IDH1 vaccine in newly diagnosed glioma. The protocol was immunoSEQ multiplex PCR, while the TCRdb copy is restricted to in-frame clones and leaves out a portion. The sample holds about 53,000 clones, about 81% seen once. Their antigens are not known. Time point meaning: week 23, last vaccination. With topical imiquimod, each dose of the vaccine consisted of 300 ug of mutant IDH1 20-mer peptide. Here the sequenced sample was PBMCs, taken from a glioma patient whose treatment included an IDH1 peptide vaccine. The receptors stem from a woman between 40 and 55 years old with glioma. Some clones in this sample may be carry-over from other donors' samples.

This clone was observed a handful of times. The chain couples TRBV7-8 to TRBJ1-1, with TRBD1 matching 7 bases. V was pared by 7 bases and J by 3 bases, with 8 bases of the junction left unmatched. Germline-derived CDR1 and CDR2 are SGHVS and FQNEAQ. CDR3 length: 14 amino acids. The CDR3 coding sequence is TGTGCCAGCACCCCCCAGGGGGGGGACACTGAAGCTTTCTTT. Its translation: CASTPQGGDTEAFF.

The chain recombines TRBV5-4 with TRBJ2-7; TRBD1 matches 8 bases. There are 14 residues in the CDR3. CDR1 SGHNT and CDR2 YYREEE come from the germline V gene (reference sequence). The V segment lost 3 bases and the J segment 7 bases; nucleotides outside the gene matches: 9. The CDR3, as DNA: TGTGCCAGCAGCTCTCCCGGGACAGGTGAGGAGCAGTACTTC. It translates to CASSSPGTGEEQYF.

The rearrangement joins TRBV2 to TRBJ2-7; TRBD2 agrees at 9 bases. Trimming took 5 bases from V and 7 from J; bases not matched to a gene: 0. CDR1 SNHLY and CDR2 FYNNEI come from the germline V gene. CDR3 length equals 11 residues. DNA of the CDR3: TGTGCCAGCAGTCTAGCGGGGGAGCAGTACTTC. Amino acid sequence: CASSLAGEQYF.

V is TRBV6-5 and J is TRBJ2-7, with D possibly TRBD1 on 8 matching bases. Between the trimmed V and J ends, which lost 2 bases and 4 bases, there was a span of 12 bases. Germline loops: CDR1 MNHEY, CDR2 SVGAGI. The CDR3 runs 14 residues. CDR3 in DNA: TGTGCCAGCAGTTACCGGGGGGACAGGTACGAGCAGTACTTC. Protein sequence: CASSYRGDRYEQYF.

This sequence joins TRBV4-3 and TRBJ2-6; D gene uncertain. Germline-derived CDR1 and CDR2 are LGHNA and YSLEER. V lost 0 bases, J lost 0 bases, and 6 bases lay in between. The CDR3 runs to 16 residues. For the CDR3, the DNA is TGCGCCAGCAGCCAAGACGGCAGCTCTGGGGCCAACGTCCTGACTTTC. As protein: CASSQDGSSGANVLTF.

The DNA for the CDR3 is TGTGCCAGCAGCTTGGTGGGGGACAGGTCGAACACCGGGGAGCTGTTTTTT. It encodes CASSLVGDRSNTGELFF. The chain links TRBV5-6 to TRBJ2-2, with 8 bases that match TRBD1. The CDR3 totals 17 residues. Looked up from germline, CDR1 is SGHDT and CDR2 is YYEEEE. The J segment lost 0 bases and the V segment lost 0 bases, leaving 4 bases of the junction unmatched.

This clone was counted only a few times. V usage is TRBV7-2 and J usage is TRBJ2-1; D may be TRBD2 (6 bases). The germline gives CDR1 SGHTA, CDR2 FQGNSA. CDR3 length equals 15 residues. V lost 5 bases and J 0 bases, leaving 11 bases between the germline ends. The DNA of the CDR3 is TGTGCCAGCAGCCAACGGGGGAGCTCCTACAATGAGCAGTTCTTC. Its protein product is CASSQRGSSYNEQFF.

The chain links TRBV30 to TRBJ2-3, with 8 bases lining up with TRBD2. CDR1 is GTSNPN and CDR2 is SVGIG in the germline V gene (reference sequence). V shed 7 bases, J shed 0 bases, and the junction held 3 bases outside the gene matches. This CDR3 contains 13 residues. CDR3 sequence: CAFQRGSTDTQYF. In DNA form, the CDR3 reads TGTGCCTTCCAGCGGGGGAGCACAGATACGCAGTATTTT.

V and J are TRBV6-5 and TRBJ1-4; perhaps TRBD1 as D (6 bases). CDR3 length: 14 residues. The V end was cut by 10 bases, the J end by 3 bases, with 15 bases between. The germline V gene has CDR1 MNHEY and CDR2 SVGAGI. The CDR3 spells CATKPGTSNEKLFF. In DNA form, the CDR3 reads TGTGCCACCAAACCTGGGACATCTAATGAAAAACTGTTTTTT.

As DNA, the CDR3 is TGTGCCAGTAGTATAGGTGGACAGATTAATGAAAAACTGTTTTTT. It is translated as CASSIGGQINEKLFF. V gene TRBV19 combines with J gene TRBJ1-4, with D maybe TRBD1 (6 bases). V gave up 1 base and J gave up 4 bases, with 10 bases separating them. CDR1 LNHDA and CDR2 SQIVND come from the germline V gene (reference sequence). The CDR3 spans 15 residues.

CDR3 amino acids: CASSLAWDRGLETQYF. The CDR3 nucleotides read TGCGCCAGCAGCTTGGCCTGGGACAGGGGGCTGGAGACCCAGTACTTC. The rearrangement uses TRBV5-1 and TRBJ2-5, with 12 bases that match TRBD1. V lost 0 bases and J lost 5; bases outside the gene matches: 5. Per the germline V gene, CDR1 is SGHRS and CDR2 is YFSETQ. This CDR3 is 16 amino acids long.

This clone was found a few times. CDR3 DNA sequence: TGCGCCAGCAGCTTGGCAGGGCTCAATCAGCCCCAGCATTTT. Its translation: CASSLAGLNQPQHF. This sequence joins TRBV5-1 and TRBJ1-5, with a weak D call TRBD1 (5 bases). Germline assignment: CDR1 SGHRS and CDR2 YFSETQ. This CDR3 comprises 14 residues. V was clipped by 0 bases and J by 3 bases, with 7 bases between them. Filled out from reference TRBV5-1 and TRBJ1-5, the complete variable domain reads KAGVTQTPRYLIKTRGQQVTLSCSPISGHRSVSWYQQTPGQGLQFLFEYFSETQRNKGNFPGRFSGRQFSNSRSEMNVSTLELGDSALYLCASSLAGLNQPQHFGDGTRLSIL.

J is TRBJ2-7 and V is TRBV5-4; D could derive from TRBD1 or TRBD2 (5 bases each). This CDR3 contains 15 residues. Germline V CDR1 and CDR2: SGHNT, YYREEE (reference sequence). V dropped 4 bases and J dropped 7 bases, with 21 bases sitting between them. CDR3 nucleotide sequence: TGTGCCAGCAGCCCGGACCCAGGGAGCGTCTTTGAGCAGTACTTC. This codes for CASSPDPGSVFEQYF.

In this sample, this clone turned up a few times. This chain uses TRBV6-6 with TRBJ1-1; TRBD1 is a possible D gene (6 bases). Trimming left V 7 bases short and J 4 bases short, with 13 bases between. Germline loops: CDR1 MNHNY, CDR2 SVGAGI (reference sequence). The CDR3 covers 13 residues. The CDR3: CASTTQGTTEAFF. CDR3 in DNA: TGTGCCAGCACGACCCAGGGGACCACTGAAGCTTTCTTT.

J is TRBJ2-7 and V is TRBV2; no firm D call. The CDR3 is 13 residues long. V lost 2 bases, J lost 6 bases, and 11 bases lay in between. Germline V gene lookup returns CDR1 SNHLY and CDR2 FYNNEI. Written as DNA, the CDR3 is TGTGCCAGCAGTGAAACAGAACTCGGCGAGCAGTACTTC. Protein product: CASSETELGEQYF. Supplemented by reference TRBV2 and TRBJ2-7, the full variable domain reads EPEVTQTPSHQVTQMGQEVILRCVPISNHLYFYWYRQILGQKVEFLVSFYNNEISEKSEIFDDQFSVERPDGSNFTLKIRSTKLEDSAMYFCASSETELGEQYFGPGTRLTVT.

The CDR3 reads CASSPGGSRQYF. The CDR3 DNA reads as TGTGCCAGCAGCCCCGGGGGGTCCAGGCAGTATTTT. The chain is built from TRBV7-2 and TRBJ2-3; 7 nucleotides match TRBD2. Germline CDR1 is SGHTA and CDR2 is FQGNSA. V lost 5 bases and J lost 11; bases outside the gene matches: 7. The CDR3 contains 12 residues.

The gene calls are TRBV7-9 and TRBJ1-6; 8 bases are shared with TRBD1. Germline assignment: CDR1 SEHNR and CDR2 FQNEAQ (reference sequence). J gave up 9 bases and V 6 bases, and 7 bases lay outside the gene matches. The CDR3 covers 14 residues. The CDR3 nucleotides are TGTGCCAGCAGATCACAGGGGGAAGTTTCACCCCTCCACTTT. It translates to CASRSQGEVSPLHF.

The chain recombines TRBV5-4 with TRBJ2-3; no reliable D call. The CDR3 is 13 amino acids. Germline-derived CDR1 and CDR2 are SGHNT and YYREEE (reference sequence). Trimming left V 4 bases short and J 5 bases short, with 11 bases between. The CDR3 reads CASSGRKRDTQYF. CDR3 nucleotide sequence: TGTGCCAGCAGCGGACGGAAACGAGATACGCAGTATTTT.